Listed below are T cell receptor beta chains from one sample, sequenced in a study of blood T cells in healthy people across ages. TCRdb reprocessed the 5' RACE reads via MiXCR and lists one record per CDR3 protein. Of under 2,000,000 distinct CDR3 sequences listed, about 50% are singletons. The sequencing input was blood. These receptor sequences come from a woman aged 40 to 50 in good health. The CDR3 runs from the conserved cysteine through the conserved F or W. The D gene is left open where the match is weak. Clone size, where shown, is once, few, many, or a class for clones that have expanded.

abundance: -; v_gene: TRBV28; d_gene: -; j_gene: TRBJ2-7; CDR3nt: TGTGCCAGCAGCCCAACAGGGTTTCCCTACGAGCAGTACTTC; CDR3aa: CASSPTGFPYEQYF
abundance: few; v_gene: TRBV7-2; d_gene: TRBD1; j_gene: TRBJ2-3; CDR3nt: TGTGCCAGCACCCGGGACAGGGGTTTGACAGATACGCAGTATTTT; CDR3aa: CASTRDRGLTDTQYF
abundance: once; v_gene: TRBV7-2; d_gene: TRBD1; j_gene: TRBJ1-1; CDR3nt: TGTGCCAGCAGCCCTCGGACAGGGAAGACTGAAGCTTTCTTT; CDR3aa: CASSPRTGKTEAFF
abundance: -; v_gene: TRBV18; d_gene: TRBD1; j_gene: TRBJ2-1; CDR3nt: TGTGCCAGCTCACCAGCGCAGGGGGCTGGGCATGAGCAGTTCTTC; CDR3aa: CASSPAQGAGHEQFF
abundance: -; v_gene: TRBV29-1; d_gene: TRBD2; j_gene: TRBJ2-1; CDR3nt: TGCAGCGTTGACACTAGCGGGGGAGGATACAATGAGCAGTTCTTC; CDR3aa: CSVDTSGGGYNEQFF
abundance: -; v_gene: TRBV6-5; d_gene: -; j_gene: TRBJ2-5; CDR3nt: TGTGCCAGCAGTTTCGATCAAGAGATGCGGGAGACCCAGTACTTC; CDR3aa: CASSFDQEMRETQYF
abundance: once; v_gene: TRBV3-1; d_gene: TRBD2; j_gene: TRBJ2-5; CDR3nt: TGTGCCAGCAGCCGTAGACTAGCCCCAGAGACCCAGTACTTC; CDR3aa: CASSRRLAPETQYF
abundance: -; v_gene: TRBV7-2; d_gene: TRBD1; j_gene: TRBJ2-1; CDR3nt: TGTGCCAGCAGCCGCGACAGGGGAGGATTCAATGAGCAGTTCTTC; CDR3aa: CASSRDRGGFNEQFF
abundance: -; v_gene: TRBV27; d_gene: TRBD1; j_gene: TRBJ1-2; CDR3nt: TGTGCCAGCAGCCCTGTTGTTTTGGGACAGATCTATGGCTACACCTTC; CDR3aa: CASSPVVLGQIYGYTF
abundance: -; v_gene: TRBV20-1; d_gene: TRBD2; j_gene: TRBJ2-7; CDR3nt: TGCAGTGCAACTAGCGGCCTACATTACGAGCAGTACTTC; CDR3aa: CSATSGLHYEQYF
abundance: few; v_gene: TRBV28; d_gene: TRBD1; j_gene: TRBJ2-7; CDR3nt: TGTGCCAGCAGTATGCCCGGGACAGGGTCAGGCGAGCAGTACTTC; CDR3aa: CASSMPGTGSGEQYF
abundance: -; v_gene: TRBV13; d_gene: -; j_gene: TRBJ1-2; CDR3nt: TGTGCCAGCAGCTTAGGCGGCGCTAATAACTATGGCTACACCTTC; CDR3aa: CASSLGGANNYGYTF
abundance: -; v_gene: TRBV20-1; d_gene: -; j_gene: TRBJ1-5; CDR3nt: TGCAGTGCTAGAGAACCAGGGATCAGCAATCAGCCCCAGCATTTT; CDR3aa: CSAREPGISNQPQHF
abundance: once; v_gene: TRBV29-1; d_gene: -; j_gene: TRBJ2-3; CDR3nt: TGCAGCGTTGGCCAGCGGCACACAGATACGCAGTATTTT; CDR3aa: CSVGQRHTDTQYF
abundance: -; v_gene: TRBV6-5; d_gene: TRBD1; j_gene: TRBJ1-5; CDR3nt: TGTGCCAGCAGCCCGGACAGGGGGCAGAGGCAGCCCCAGCATTTT; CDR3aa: CASSPDRGQRQPQHF
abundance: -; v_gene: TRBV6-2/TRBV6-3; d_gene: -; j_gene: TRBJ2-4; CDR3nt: TGTGCCAGCACCGGAATGTTATGGGGGGCCAAAAACATTCAGTACTTC; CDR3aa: CASTGMLWGAKNIQYF
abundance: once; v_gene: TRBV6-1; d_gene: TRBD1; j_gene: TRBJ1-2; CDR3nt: TGTGCCAGCAGTGAAATGACGGGACAGGGGGCCGGTGGCTACACCTTC; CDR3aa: CASSEMTGQGAGGYTF
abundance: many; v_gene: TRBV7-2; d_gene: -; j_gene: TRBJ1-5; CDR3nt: TGTGCCAGCAGCTTAGGAGGGGGTAGCAATCAGCCCCAGCATTTT; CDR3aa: CASSLGGGSNQPQHF
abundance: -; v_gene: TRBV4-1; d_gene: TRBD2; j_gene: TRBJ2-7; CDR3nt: TGCGCCAGCAGCCAAGAAGCCTCTTTGGGACTAGCGGATATTCAGTACTTC; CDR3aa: CASSQEASLGLADIQYF
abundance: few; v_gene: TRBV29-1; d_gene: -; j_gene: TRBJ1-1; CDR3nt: TGCAGCGTGACCGGGACAAAAATTGAAGCTTTCTTT; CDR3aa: CSVTGTKIEAFF
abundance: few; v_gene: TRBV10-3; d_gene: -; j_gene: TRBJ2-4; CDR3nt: TGTGCCATCAGTGAGTCGGAGGACAGAAACATTCAGTACTTC; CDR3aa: CAISESEDRNIQYF
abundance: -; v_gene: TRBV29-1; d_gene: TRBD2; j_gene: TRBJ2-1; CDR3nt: TGCAGCGTTCTTCGGACTAGCGGGGTCAATGAGCAGTTCTTC; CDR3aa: CSVLRTSGVNEQFF
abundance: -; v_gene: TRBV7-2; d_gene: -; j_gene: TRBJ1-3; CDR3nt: TGTGCCAGCAGCCTCCTCTCTAGCTCTGGAAACACCATATATTTT; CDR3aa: CASSLLSSSGNTIYF
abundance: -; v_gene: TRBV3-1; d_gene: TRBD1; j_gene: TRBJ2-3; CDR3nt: TGTGCCAGCAGCCAGGCGACAGGGGGAGCAGATACGCAGTATTTT; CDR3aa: CASSQATGGADTQYF
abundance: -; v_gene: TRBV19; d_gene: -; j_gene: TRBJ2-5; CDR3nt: TGTGCCAGTAGGCGGAAGGCCGTAGTGCAAGAGACCCAGTACTTC; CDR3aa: CASRRKAVVQETQYF
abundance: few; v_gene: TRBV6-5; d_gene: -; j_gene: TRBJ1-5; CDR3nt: TGTGCCAGCAGTTATAGACAGTATAGCAATCAGCCCCAGCATTTT; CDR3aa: CASSYRQYSNQPQHF
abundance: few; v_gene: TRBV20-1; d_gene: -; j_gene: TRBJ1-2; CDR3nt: TGCAGTGCTAGGCCATCGGGGGGAGCTAACTATGGCTACACCTTC; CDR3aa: CSARPSGGANYGYTF
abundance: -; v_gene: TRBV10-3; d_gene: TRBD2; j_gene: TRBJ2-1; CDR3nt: TGTGCCATCAGTGAGTCCCGTAGCGGGGGAGGCTCCTACGATGAGCAGTTCTTC; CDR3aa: CAISESRSGGGSYDEQFF
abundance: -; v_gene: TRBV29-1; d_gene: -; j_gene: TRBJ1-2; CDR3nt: TGCAGCACCATATGGCAGGGTTCCTATGGCTACACCTTC; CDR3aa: CSTIWQGSYGYTF
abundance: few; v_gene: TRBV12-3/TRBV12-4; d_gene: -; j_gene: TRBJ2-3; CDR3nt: TGTGCCAGCAGTTTAATGTCCCCAGGGTGGAGCACAGATACGCAGTATTTT; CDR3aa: CASSLMSPGWSTDTQYF
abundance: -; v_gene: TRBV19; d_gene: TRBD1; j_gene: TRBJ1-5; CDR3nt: TGTGCCAGTAGTAGGGACAGGGGGCGCCAAAATCAGCCCCAGCATTTT; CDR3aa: CASSRDRGRQNQPQHF
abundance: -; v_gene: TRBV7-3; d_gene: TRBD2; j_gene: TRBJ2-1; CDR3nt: TGTGCCAGCAGCCCTACTAGCGGGGGGGGACGCGGTGAGCAGTTCTTC; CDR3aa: CASSPTSGGGRGEQFF
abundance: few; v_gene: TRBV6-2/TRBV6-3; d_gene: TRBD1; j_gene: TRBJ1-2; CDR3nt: TGTGCCAGCGCCCCGAGGGGGCAGGGGAGCTATGGCTACACCTTC; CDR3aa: CASAPRGQGSYGYTF
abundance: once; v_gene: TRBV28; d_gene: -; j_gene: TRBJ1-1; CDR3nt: TGTGCCAGCATCGGACGCCTGGCGGCAATGAACACTGAAGCTTTCTTT; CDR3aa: CASIGRLAAMNTEAFF
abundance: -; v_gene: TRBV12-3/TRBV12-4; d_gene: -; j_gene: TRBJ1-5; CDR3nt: TGTGCCAGCAGTTTCGGGCCGCGAAAAAGCAATCAGCCCCAGCATTTT; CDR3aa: CASSFGPRKSNQPQHF
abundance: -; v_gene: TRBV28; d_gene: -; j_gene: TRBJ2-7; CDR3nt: TGTGCCAGCACCGTGGGAGGGGGACCTTTTTACGAGCAGTACTTC; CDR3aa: CASTVGGGPFYEQYF
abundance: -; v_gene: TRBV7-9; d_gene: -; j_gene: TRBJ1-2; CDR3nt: TGTGCCAGCAGCGCCCCCGGGACTGACTATGGCTACACCTTC; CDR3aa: CASSAPGTDYGYTF
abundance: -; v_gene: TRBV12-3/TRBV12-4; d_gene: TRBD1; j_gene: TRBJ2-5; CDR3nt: TGTACCAGCAGTCTAGACAGGGGGCAGTACTTC; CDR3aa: CTSSLDRGQYF
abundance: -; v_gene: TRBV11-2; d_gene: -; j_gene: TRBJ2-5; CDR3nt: TGTGCCAGCAGCGCCCCGGCCTTTGGGGCGACCCAGTACTTC; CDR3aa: CASSAPAFGATQYF
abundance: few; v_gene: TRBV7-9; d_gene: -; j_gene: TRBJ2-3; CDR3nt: TGTGCCAGCAGCTTAGCGCGGGGAGCCGTCACAGATACGCAGTATTTT; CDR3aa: CASSLARGAVTDTQYF
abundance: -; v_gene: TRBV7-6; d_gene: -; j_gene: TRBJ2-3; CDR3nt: TGTGCCAGCAGCTTAGTTGAGAATACGCAGTATTTT; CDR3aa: CASSLVENTQYF
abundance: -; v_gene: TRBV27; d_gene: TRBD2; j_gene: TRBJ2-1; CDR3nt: TGTGCCAGCAGCCGAGCGGGGGGGAGCTCCTACAATGAGCAGTTCTTC; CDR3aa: CASSRAGGSSYNEQFF
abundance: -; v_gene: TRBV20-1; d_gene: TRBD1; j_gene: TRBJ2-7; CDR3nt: TGCAGTACACTCTTCCGGGACAGGGTACACGAGCAGTACTTC; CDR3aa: CSTLFRDRVHEQYF
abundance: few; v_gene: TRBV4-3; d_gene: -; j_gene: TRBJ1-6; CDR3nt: TGCGCCAGCAGCCAAGCACAGGAAAACTATAATTCACCCCTCCACTTT; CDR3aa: CASSQAQENYNSPLHF
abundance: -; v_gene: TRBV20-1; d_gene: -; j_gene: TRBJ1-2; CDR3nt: TGCAGTGCTGGGGAGGGTAACACCTTC; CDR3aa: CSAGEGNTF